This note documents a single T cell receptor beta chain sequence. This clonotype was counted at least ten times. The clone's antigen remains unknown. Nothing much larger sits one base from this clone, and base qualities are not available. This specimen belongs to a study of CD8 T cells in ankylosing spondylitis (dated by TCRdb to about 2017). Regarding the study in general: To find TCR variants linked to disease, the study profiled T cell receptor beta repertoires in ankylosing spondylitis patients and healthy donors. The full study cohort comprised approximately 23 ankylosing spondylitis patients and 110 or so healthy donors. Peripheral blood samples were taken, and synovial fluid was additionally collected from ankylosing spondylitis patients. The research as a whole found: Some motif variants had previously been reported in the synovial fluid and blood of reactive arthritis patients, which suggests shared mechanisms of disease initiation. Blood from ankylosing spondylitis patients appeared to be characterized by a TCR beta motif composed of under 10 highly homologous amino acid variants. The disease-linked clones had a CD8+ phenotype and were found at relatively low frequencies in peripheral blood. The disease-linked clones were reported as significantly enriched in matched synovial fluid samples from ankylosing spondylitis patients.

Sequencing used an Illumina HiSeq 2500. Quantitative 5'-RACE with molecular barcodes was the method used to prepare the TCR beta libraries. Per the original workflow: To identify disease-linked TCR variants, a new computational method was used, one built on a probabilistic model of VDJ rearrangement. Starting from the raw public reads, TCRdb applied fastp trimming at Q25, assembled clones with MiXCR and retained in-frame beta chains. Each entry merges the rows of one CDR3 protein and shows their most common DNA and genes. The V and J calls come from TCRdb's annotation, not from the publication. A total of about 460,000 distinct CDR3 sequences appear in this sample, roughly 5% of them only once. Around 3.4% of the sample is taken by the ten largest. The CDR3 runs 14 amino acids, cysteine and phenylalanine included. The only DNA kept is the CDR3, 42 bases in frame from the first base. Sequences DFQATT (CDR1) and SNEGSKA (CDR2) are obtained from the germline V gene (reference sequence). Trimming costs V 3 bases and J 3 bases, and their ends lie 14 bases apart.

This clonotype was sampled from a male donor with ankylosing spondylitis. Specimen: blood, either unsorted or a sorted T cell fraction (not recorded which). Recombination joined TRBV20-1 with TRBJ1-2, with no reliable assignment of the D segment. The CDR3 protein: CSARRGGSDYGYTF. The DNA sequence follows: TGCAGTGCTAGGCGGGGAGGGTCCGACTATGGCTACACCTTC.